A single sample is the source of the 13 T cell receptor beta chains below, sequenced in a study of human versus mouse CDR3 diversity and MHC coevolution. Repertoires were generated with immunoSEQ multiplex PCR, while TCRdb's copy carries only in-frame clones and drops some. The sample lists about 81,000 clones, over 85% occurring once. The sample comprised naive CD4+ T cells from blood. Subset described: CD45RO-negative CD62L-positive naive CD4 T cells. Every receptor here comes from a person between 25 and 70 years old in good health.

This chain links TRBV5-1 with TRBJ2-3; possibly TRBD2 for D (7 bases). V shed 1 base and J shed 3 bases, with 12 bases lying between them. The CDR3 runs to 15 residues. Germline CDR1 is SGHRS and CDR2 is YFSETQ. This chain's CDR3 is CASSLRGGATDTQYF. The CDR3 region has the DNA TGCGCCAGCAGCTTGCGTGGGGGGGCGACAGATACGCAGTATTTT.

The chain combines TRBV6-1 with TRBJ2-2; D perhaps matches TRBD1 (6 bases). The V and J ends lost 5 bases and 6 bases respectively, with 13 bases between them. There are 14 residues in the CDR3. Per germline, CDR1 MNHNS and CDR2 SASEGT. The CDR3 here is CASSPGVWAGELFF. DNA for the CDR3: TGTGCCAGCAGTCCAGGGGTTTGGGCCGGGGAGCTGTTTTTT.

J is TRBJ2-5 and V is TRBV9; 16 bases are a match to TRBD2. V trimming: 3 bases; J trimming: 2 bases; junction bases outside the gene matches: 7. This CDR3 contains 18 residues. CDR1 and CDR2 from the germline V gene are SGDLS and YYNGEE. CDR3 DNA: TGTGCCAGCAGCGGGGGGACTAGCGGGAGGGCCTTGCAAGAGACCCAGTACTTC. Its protein is CASSGGTSGRALQETQYF.

This chain joins TRBV14 and TRBJ2-5; 9 bases are a match to TRBD1. The ends lost 3 bases at V and 1 base at J; junction bases unmatched: 3. The germline CDR1 and CDR2 sequences are SGHDN and FVKESK. The CDR3 has 15 amino acids. CDR3 residues: CASSQWTGVQETQYF. CDR3 DNA sequence: TGTGCCAGCAGCCAGTGGACAGGGGTCCAAGAGACCCAGTACTTC.

V usage is TRBV28 and J usage is TRBJ1-1; D is uncertain. Germline V lookup: CDR1 MDHEN, CDR2 SYDVKM. The CDR3 is made up of 13 amino acids. The ends were cut back, 4 bases at V and 0 bases at J, with 6 bases in the middle. As DNA, the CDR3 is TGTGCCAGCAGTTCCAGGTTGAACACTGAAGCTTTCTTT. Protein product: CASSSRLNTEAFF.

As regards this clone: The identical CDR3 is also encoded by other nucleotide sequences in the sample. The chain links TRBV7-9 to TRBJ1-1; possibly TRBD1 for D (5 bases). This CDR3 has 14 amino acids. From germline, CDR1 is SEHNR and CDR2 FQNEAQ (reference sequence). Trimming cost V 4 bases and J 1 base, with 10 bases left between them. CDR3 residues: CASSSGLRNTEAFF. The DNA of the CDR3 is TGTGCCAGCAGCTCGGGACTGAGGAACACTGAAGCTTTCTTT.

The J gene is TRBJ1-2, the V gene TRBV7-8; weak D call: TRBD1 (6 bases). The CDR3 consists of 13 residues. Per germline, CDR1 SGHVS and CDR2 FQNEAQ. Trimming cost V 6 bases and J 6 bases, with 14 bases left between them. CDR3 loop: CASSFDRSDGYTF. For the CDR3, the DNA is TGTGCCAGCAGTTTCGACAGGAGCGATGGCTACACCTTC.

Only one count was recorded for this clone. The J gene is TRBJ1-1, the V gene TRBV27; the D is unclear. Trimming pared 2 bases from V and 5 bases from J, leaving 12 bases between. Germline-derived CDR1 and CDR2 are MNHEY and SMNVEV (reference sequence). The CDR3 has 14 residues. The CDR3 loop is CASSLNGERTEAFF. DNA for the CDR3: TGTGCCAGCAGTTTAAACGGGGAACGGACTGAAGCTTTCTTT.

The rearrangement links TRBV5-1 to TRBJ2-7, with TRBD2 matching over 11 bases. CDR1 and CDR2 (germline): SGHRS, YFSETQ. J was trimmed by 6 bases and V by 2 bases; bases with no gene match: 4. The CDR3 is made up of 14 amino acids. The CDR3 here is CASSLTSGSAEQYF. CDR3 DNA sequence: TGCGCCAGCAGCTTAACTAGCGGGAGTGCCGAGCAGTACTTC. Variable domain in full (rest from reference TRBV5-1 and TRBJ2-7): KAGVTQTPRYLIKTRGQQVTLSCSPISGHRSVSWYQQTPGQGLQFLFEYFSETQRNKGNFPGRFSGRQFSNSRSEMNVSTLELGDSALYLCASSLTSGSAEQYFGPGTRLTVT.

This rearrangement joins TRBV29-1 to TRBJ2-7; 10 nucleotides match TRBD1. Germline V lookup: CDR1 SQVTM, CDR2 ANQGSEA. V trimming: 7 bases; J trimming: 5 bases; junction bases outside the gene matches: 8. The CDR3 sequence is 13 residues long. Here the CDR3 reads CSGRGQGLDEQYF. CDR3 bases: TGCAGCGGCAGGGGACAGGGGCTAGACGAGCAGTACTTC.

The chain combines TRBV5-4 with TRBJ2-7, with a weak D call TRBD2 (6 bases). The CDR3 totals 14 residues. The V gene's germline CDR1 is SGHNT and CDR2 YYREEE (reference sequence). V was shortened by 3 bases and J by 7 bases, with 17 bases between the two germline ends. CDR3 sequence: CASSSPGVGLEQYF. CDR3 nucleotides: TGTGCCAGCAGCTCCCCGGGAGTCGGCCTGGAGCAGTACTTC. The full variable domain, with the rest looked up from reference TRBV5-4 and TRBJ2-7, is ETGVTQSPTHLIKTRGQQVTLRCSSQSGHNTVSWYQQALGQGPQFIFQYYREEENGRGNFPPRFSGLQFPNYSSELNVNALELDDSALYLCASSSPGVGLEQYFGPGTRLTVT.

The chain couples TRBV30 to TRBJ2-7; 7 bases line up with TRBD1. The length of the CDR3 is 13 residues. The germline V gene encodes CDR1 GTSNPN and CDR2 SVGIG (reference sequence). J was trimmed by 2 bases and V by 5 bases; bases with no gene match: 6. CDR3 DNA sequence: TGTGCCTGGTCTCAGGGGGTGCCCTACGAGCAGTACTTC. Its translation: CAWSQGVPYEQYF.

This chain connects TRBV11-1 to TRBJ1-1; TRBD1 agrees at 8 bases. Per germline, CDR1 SGHAT and CDR2 FQDESV (reference sequence). Trimming at V came to 5 bases and at J to 6 bases, leaving 8 bases not matched to a gene. The CDR3 spans 14 residues. The DNA for the CDR3 is TGTGCCAGCAGCCCCGGACAGGGCCGACCTGAAGCTTTCTTT. It yields the protein CASSPGQGRPEAFF.